This entry lists 9 T cell receptor beta chains sequenced from one sample in a study of T cell repertoires in cytomegalovirus infection. TCRdb redid the calling of the reads with MiXCR, one entry per CDR3 protein. The sample includes some 220,000 distinct CDR3 sequences, 6.5% seen only once; the top ten take about 6.3%. Sequencing used PBMCs. The receptors derive from a human donor in good health (CMV status not recorded). Some clones in this sample may be carry-over from other donors' samples.

This clonotype has just a few counts. The chain employs TRBV19 and TRBJ2-3, with D uncertain. Per the germline V gene, CDR1 is LNHDA and CDR2 is SQIVND (reference sequence). V lost 3 bases to trimming and J lost 1 base, with 5 bases between them. The CDR3 has 13 residues. The CDR3 protein is CASSIDGTDTQYF. In nucleotides, the CDR3 is TGTGCCAGTAGTATCGACGGCACAGATACGCAGTATTTT.

The chain combines TRBV30 with TRBJ1-5; D may be TRBD1 (5 bases). V gave up 3 bases and J gave up 5 bases, with 14 bases separating them. CDR1 GTSNPN and CDR2 SVGIG come from the germline V gene (reference sequence). This CDR3 is 14 amino acids long. CDR3 DNA sequence: TGTGCCTGGAGGCTGGGGGGTAGGGATCAGCCCCAGCATTTT. It translates to CAWRLGGRDQPQHF. The full variable domain, completed using reference TRBV30 and TRBJ1-5, is SQTIHQWPATLVQPVGSPLSLECTVEGTSNPNLYWYRQAAGRGLQLLFYSVGIGQISSEVPQNLSASRPQDRQFILSSKKLLLSDSGFYLCAWRLGGRDQPQHFGDGTRLSIL.

The chain carries TRBV5-1 and TRBJ2-2; D remains ambiguous. The V gene's germline CDR1 is SGHRS and CDR2 YFSETQ. Trimming left V 0 bases short and J 7 bases short, with 4 bases between. CDR3 length: 12 residues. CDR3 residues: CASSLGIGELFF. In nucleotides, the CDR3 is TGCGCCAGCAGCTTGGGCATCGGGGAGCTGTTTTTT.

This clonotype turned up a few times. V gene TRBV28 combines with J gene TRBJ2-7; 7 bases match TRBD1. The ends lost 6 bases at V and 0 bases at J; junction bases unmatched: 5. Germline V gene data show CDR1 as MDHEN and CDR2 as SYDVKM. This CDR3 contains 14 residues. The DNA of the CDR3 is TGTGCCAGCAGGCGGACAGGTTTCTCCTACGAGCAGTACTTC. Translation gives CASRRTGFSYEQYF.

There are a few counts of this clonotype. The chain has TRBV28 and TRBJ2-1, with 9 positions matching TRBD2. The CDR3 covers 16 residues. Germline V gives CDR1 MDHEN, CDR2 SYDVKM. Trimming removed 2 bases from V and 2 bases from J; junction bases left unmatched: 4. CDR3 residues: CASSLHGGGAYNEQFF. CDR3 DNA: TGTGCCAGCAGTTTACACGGCGGGGGGGCCTACAATGAGCAGTTCTTC.

J is TRBJ1-5 and V is TRBV30; D unresolved. The germline CDR1 and CDR2 sequences are GTSNPN and SVGIG (reference sequence). Trimming removed 0 bases from V and 0 bases from J, with 6 bases in between. This CDR3 is built from 14 residues. As DNA, the CDR3 is TGTGCCTGGAGTGTCGCTCCTAGCAATCAGCCCCAGCATTTT. Amino acid sequence: CAWSVAPSNQPQHF.

This clonotype was counted only a few times. The J gene is TRBJ2-1, the V gene TRBV5-1; 10 bases agree with TRBD2. CDR3 length: 14 amino acids. Trimming at V came to 4 bases and at J to 11 bases, leaving 9 bases not matched to a gene. In germline, CDR1 is SGHRS, CDR2 YFSETQ. The CDR3 spells CASSIGTSEEKQFF. CDR3 bases: TGCGCCAGCAGCATCGGGACTAGCGAGGAGAAGCAGTTCTTC.

The chain is built from TRBV11-2 and TRBJ2-1; D not resolved. Trimming removed 1 base at V and 9 bases at J, with 16 bases between. CDR1 is SGHAT and CDR2 is FQNNGV in the germline V gene. This CDR3 region has 15 residues. CDR3 coding DNA: TGTGCCAGCAGCTTAGTGTGGGGTATTCAAGGTGAGCAGTTCTTC. Protein: CASSLVWGIQGEQFF.

The table lists this clonotype with many counts. This chain joins TRBV7-2 and TRBJ2-5, with 9 bases fitting TRBD2. Germline CDR1 and CDR2: SGHTA and FQGNSA. The CDR3 is 17 residues long. V gave up 1 base and J gave up 2 bases; unmatched junction bases: 8. CDR3 coding DNA: TGTGCCAGCAGCTTAGTCCGCCTAGCGGGGTTTCAAGAGACCCAGTACTTC. Translated, it gives CASSLVRLAGFQETQYF.